This T cell receptor beta chain was sequenced during a study of molecular identifiers for immune sequencing clone quantification. This CDR3 is 14 amino acids long. Between the trimmed V and J ends, which lost 7 bases and 0 bases, there was a span of 11 bases. Germline V gene sequence: CDR1 SGHKS, CDR2 YYEKEE (reference sequence). Each CDR3 protein is one row after TCRdb ran MiXCR on the PCR reads. The sample comprises fewer than 45,000 distinct CDR3 sequences, 24% of which are singletons, and just under 1% rests with the top ten. The sequencing sample was made of naive CD8+ T cells from blood, with Jurkat cell RNA spiked in. Subset in this sample: FACS-sorted CD8+CD4-CCR7+CD45RA+ naive T cells. This sequence joins TRBV5-5 and TRBJ2-1, with D perhaps matching TRBD1 (6 bases). The sequence was collected from a human donor in good health. Some libraries in this study had Jurkat cell RNA spiked in. CDR3: CASDTGSSYNEQFF. The CDR3 DNA reads TGTGCCAGCGATACAGGGAGCTCCTACAATGAGCAGTTCTTC. The full variable domain, in which reference TRBV5-5 and TRBJ2-1 provide the parts outside the CDR3, is DAGVTQSPTHLIKTRGQQVTLRCSPISGHKSVSWYQQVLGQGPQFIFQYYEKEERGRGNFPDRFSARQFPNYSSELNVNALLLGDSALYLCASDTGSSYNEQFFGPGTRLTVL.